This note documents a single T cell receptor (beta chain) sequence. Its antigen is undetermined. The data are from a study of Ad26.COV2.S vaccination and SARS-CoV-2 variants. The overall study: Donor joined the COV1001 Ad26.COV2.S trial arm.

Profiling relied on immunoSEQ multiplex PCR, and the TCRdb table lists in-frame clones only, not all of them. The sample carries approximately 410,000 clones, over 80% recorded once. As to treatment: around 19 received Ad26.COV2.S at low or high dose, single or two shots; about 5 received placebo; per-sample allocation not given. The samples were gathered on day 63 after the first injection of vaccine or placebo. Notes on the study in general: Compared with placebo recipients, vaccine recipients had higher spike-specific TCR breadth.

Germline CDR1 SGHTA, CDR2 FQGNSA. There are 13 residues in the CDR3. J was trimmed by 4 bases and V by 5 bases; bases with no gene match: 4. The source of this sequence is a person between 18 and 65 years old who received the Ad26.COV2.S COVID-19 vaccine or a placebo. Source: peripheral blood, taken in a trial of Ad26.COV2.S vaccine versus placebo. The genes are TRBV7-2 and TRBJ2-5, with 7 bases that match TRBD1. The CDR3 bases are TGTGCCAGCAGCCCCCACAGGGGAGAGACCCAGTACTTC. It is translated as CASSPHRGETQYF. The variable domain in full, completed from reference TRBV7-2 and TRBJ2-5, reads GAGVSQSPSNKVTEKGKDVELRCDPISGHTALYWYRQSLGQGLEFLIYFQGNSAPDKSGLPSDRFSAERTGGSVSTLTIQRTQQEDSAVYLCASSPHRGETQYFGPGTRLLVL.